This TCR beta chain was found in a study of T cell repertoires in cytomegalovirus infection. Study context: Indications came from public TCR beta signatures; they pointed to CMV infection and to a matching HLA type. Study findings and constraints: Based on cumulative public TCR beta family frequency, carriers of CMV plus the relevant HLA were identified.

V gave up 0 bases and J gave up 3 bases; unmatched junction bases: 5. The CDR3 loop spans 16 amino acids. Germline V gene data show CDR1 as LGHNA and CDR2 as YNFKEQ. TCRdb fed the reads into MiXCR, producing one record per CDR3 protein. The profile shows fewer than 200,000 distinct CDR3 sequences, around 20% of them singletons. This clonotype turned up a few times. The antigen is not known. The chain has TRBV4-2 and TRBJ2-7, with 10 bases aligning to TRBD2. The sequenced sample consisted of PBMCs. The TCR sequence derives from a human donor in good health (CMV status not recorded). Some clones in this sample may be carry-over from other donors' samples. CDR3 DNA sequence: TGTGCCAGCAGCCAAGATTGGGGGACTAGCGTCTACGAGCAGTACTTC. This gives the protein CASSQDWGTSVYEQYF.